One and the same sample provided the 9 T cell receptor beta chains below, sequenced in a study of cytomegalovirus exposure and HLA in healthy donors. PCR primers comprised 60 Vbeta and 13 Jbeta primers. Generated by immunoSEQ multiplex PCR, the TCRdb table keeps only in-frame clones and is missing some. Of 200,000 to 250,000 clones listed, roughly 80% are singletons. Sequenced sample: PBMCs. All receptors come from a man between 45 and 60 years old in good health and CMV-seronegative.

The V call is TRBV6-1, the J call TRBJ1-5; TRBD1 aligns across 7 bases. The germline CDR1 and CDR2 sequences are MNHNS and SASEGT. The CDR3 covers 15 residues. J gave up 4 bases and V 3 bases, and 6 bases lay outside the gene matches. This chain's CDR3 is CASSEPAGGNQPQHF. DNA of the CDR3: TGTGCCAGCAGTGAGCCAGCAGGGGGTAATCAGCCCCAGCATTTT.

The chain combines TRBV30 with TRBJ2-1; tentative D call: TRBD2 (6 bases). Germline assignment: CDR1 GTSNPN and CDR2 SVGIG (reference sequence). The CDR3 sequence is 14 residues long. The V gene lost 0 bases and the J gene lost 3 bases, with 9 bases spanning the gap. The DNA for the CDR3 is TGTGCCTGGAGTGTAACGGGAGACTACAATGAGCAGTTCTTC. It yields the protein CAWSVTGDYNEQFF.

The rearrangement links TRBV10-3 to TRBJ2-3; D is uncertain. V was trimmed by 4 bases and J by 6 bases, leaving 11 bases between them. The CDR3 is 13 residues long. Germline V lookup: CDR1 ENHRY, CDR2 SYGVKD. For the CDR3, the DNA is TGTGCCATCAGTGTGGAGTCAGCGGATACGCAGTATTTT. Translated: CAISVESADTQYF.

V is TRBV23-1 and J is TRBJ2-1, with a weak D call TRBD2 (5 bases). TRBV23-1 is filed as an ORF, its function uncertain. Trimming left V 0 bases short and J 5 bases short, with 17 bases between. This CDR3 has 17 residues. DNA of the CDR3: TGCGCCAGCAGTCAATCGAAGAGGGAGCATGATAACAATGAGCAGTTCTTC. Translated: CASSQSKREHDNNEQFF.

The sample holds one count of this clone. The CDR3 sequence is CASSLGQRIYEQYF. The DNA for the CDR3 is TGTGCCAGCAGTTTAGGACAGAGGATCTACGAGCAGTACTTC. The rearrangement joins TRBV27 to TRBJ2-7; TRBD1 is a possible D gene (6 bases). The CDR3 runs 14 residues. The V gene lost 2 bases and the J gene lost 3 bases, with 11 bases spanning the gap. The germline V gene encodes CDR1 MNHEY and CDR2 SMNVEV (reference sequence).

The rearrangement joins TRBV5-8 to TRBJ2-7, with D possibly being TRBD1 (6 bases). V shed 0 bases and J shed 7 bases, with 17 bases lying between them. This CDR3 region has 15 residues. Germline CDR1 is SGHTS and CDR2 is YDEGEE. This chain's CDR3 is CASSLGGLPQREQYF. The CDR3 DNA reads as TGTGCCAGCAGCTTGGGGGGGCTTCCCCAACGGGAGCAGTACTTC.

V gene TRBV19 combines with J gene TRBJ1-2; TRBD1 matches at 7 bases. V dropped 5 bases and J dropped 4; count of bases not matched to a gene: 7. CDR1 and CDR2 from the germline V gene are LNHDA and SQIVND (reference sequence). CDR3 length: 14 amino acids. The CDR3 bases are TGTGCCAGTAGTGCAAGACAGGGTCCCTATGGCTACACCTTC. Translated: CASSARQGPYGYTF.

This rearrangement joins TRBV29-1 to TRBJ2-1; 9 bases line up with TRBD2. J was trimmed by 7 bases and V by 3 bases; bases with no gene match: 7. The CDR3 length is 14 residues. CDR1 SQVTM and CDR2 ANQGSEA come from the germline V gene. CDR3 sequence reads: CSVEQAGGLNEQFF. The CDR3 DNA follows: TGCAGCGTTGAGCAAGCGGGAGGCTTGAATGAGCAGTTCTTC.

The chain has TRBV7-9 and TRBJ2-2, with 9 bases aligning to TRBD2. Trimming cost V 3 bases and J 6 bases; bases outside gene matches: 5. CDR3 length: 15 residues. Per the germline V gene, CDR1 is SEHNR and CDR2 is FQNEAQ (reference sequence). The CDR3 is CASSLSSGMAGELFF. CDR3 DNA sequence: TGTGCCAGCAGCTTGTCTAGCGGGATGGCCGGGGAGCTGTTTTTT.